A single sample is the source of the 13 T cell receptor beta chains below, sequenced in a study of siplizumab effects on memory and regulatory T cells. Profiling relied on immunoSEQ multiplex PCR, and the TCRdb table lists in-frame clones only, not all of them. The sample records some 88,000 clones, around 90% being singletons. Source material: CD4+ T cells sorted from blood. These receptors were collected from a human donor in good health.

The chain has TRBV5-4 and TRBJ2-7; possibly TRBD2 for D (5 bases). This CDR3 comprises 13 residues. CDR1 is SGHNT, CDR2 YYREEE, per germline (reference sequence). Between the trimmed V and J ends, which lost 3 bases and 7 bases, there was a span of 14 bases. This chain's CDR3 is CASSSYSPGEQYF. CDR3 DNA sequence: TGTGCCAGCAGCTCTTACAGCCCGGGGGAGCAGTACTTC.

This clone was found once. V is TRBV28 and J is TRBJ2-1; 12 bases align to TRBD2. The germline CDR1 and CDR2 sequences are MDHEN and SYDVKM. There are 15 residues in the CDR3. V dropped 4 bases and J dropped 6; count of bases not matched to a gene: 4. This CDR3 reads CASSWGTSGFNEQFF. Here the CDR3 DNA reads TGTGCCAGCAGTTGGGGGACTAGCGGGTTCAATGAGCAGTTCTTC.

In nucleotides, the CDR3 is TGTGCCAGCTCCCCCAGGGGAAGCTATGGCTACACCTTC. Its protein is CASSPRGSYGYTF. The V call is TRBV18, the J call TRBJ1-2, with D tentatively TRBD1 (6 bases). The germline V gene encodes CDR1 KGHSH and CDR2 LQKENI. The V and J ends lost 6 bases and 4 bases respectively, with 12 bases between them. This CDR3 has 13 residues.

The chain employs TRBV5-1 and TRBJ2-5; D may be TRBD1 (7 bases). Trimming stripped 5 bases from V and 1 base from J, with 12 bases between. The length of the CDR3 is 14 residues. Germline CDR1 and CDR2: SGHRS and YFSETQ. Here the CDR3 reads CASRRRGLQETQYF. DNA of the CDR3: TGCGCCAGCAGACGGAGGGGGCTCCAAGAGACCCAGTACTTC.

DNA for the CDR3: TGTGCCAGTAGCCGCCGGGATACAACCTACGAGCAGTACTTC. Its protein product is CASSRRDTTYEQYF. The J gene is TRBJ2-7, the V gene TRBV19; perhaps TRBD2 as D (5 bases). Trimming pared 6 bases from V and 2 bases from J, leaving 14 bases between. The germline V gene encodes CDR1 LNHDA and CDR2 SQIVND (reference sequence). The CDR3 has 14 amino acids.

The chain has TRBV7-2 and TRBJ2-2, with D uncertain. The V gene lost 6 bases and the J gene lost 6 bases, with 11 bases spanning the gap. This CDR3 is built from 13 residues. Germline V lookup: CDR1 SGHTA, CDR2 FQGNSA. The CDR3 nucleotides read TGTGCCAGCAGACCTACAGAAGCCGGGGAGCTGTTTTTT. Its protein product is CASRPTEAGELFF.

This chain uses TRBV5-1 with TRBJ2-2; unclear D gene. Germline CDR1 reads SGHRS; CDR2 reads YFSETQ. The V and J ends lost 6 bases and 5 bases respectively, with 8 bases between them. The CDR3 length is 12 residues. The CDR3 sequence is CASITGTGELFF. DNA for the CDR3: TGCGCCAGCATTACTGGTACCGGGGAGCTGTTTTTT.

CDR3 sequence: CASRAQGALSTEAFF. CDR3 in DNA: TGTGCCAGCAGGGCCCAGGGGGCTTTATCCACTGAAGCTTTCTTT. This chain connects TRBV7-9 to TRBJ1-1; 8 bases match TRBD1. This CDR3 is built from 15 residues. From germline, CDR1 is SEHNR and CDR2 FQNEAQ (reference sequence). V was pared by 6 bases and J by 4 bases, with 10 bases of the junction left unmatched.

The chain recombines TRBV20-1 with TRBJ2-7; the D gene is possibly TRBD2 (6 bases). V dropped 8 bases and J dropped 5 bases, with 13 bases sitting between them. Germline loops: CDR1 DFQATT, CDR2 SNEGSKA (reference sequence). The CDR3 consists of 11 residues. Written as DNA, the CDR3 is TGCAGTTCGGGAGTTCGGGACGAGCAGTACTTC. Its protein product is CSSGVRDEQYF.

The chain combines TRBV6-5 with TRBJ2-6, with D possibly TRBD1 on 5 matching bases. The CDR3 is 14 amino acids. V lost 6 bases and J lost 2, with 8 bases in between. The germline gives CDR1 MNHEY, CDR2 SVGAGI. CDR3 amino acids: CASSTGPGANVLTF. CDR3 nucleotides: TGTGCCAGCAGCACAGGTCCTGGGGCCAACGTCCTGACTTTC.

The chain recombines TRBV28 with TRBJ2-7; D uncertain. Germline V lookup: CDR1 MDHEN, CDR2 SYDVKM. This CDR3 spans 14 amino acids. The V and J ends lost 6 bases and 1 base respectively, with 13 bases between them. The CDR3 DNA reads as TGTGCCAGCAGAGACCCTCTCAGATCCTACGAGCAGTACTTC. It specifies CASRDPLRSYEQYF.

This chain links TRBV7-3 with TRBJ2-1; D is unresolved. This CDR3 has 14 residues. V lost 1 base and J lost 4, with 8 bases in between. Per the germline V gene, CDR1 is SGHTA and CDR2 is FQGTGA. CDR3 sequence: CASSLKGAYNEQFF. The CDR3 region has the DNA TGTGCCAGCAGCTTAAAGGGCGCGTACAATGAGCAGTTCTTC.

The chain joins TRBV7-2 to TRBJ2-7; TRBD2 matches at 8 bases. Germline V CDR1 and CDR2: SGHTA, FQGNSA. With V trimmed by 5 bases and J by 7 bases, 13 bases remained unmatched. This CDR3 contains 15 residues. The CDR3 region has the DNA TGTGCCAGCAGCCAGTTCGGGAGGGCCCGAGTAGAGCAGTACTTC. Its translation: CASSQFGRARVEQYF.